A single sample is the source of the 8 T cell receptor beta chains below, sequenced in a study of shared clonotypes between healthy human individuals (dated by TCRdb to 2018 to 2020). Library method: the immunoSEQ multiplex PCR assay. Held by TCRdb, this immuneACCESS table contains in-frame sequences only and omits some clones. Under half of the omission traces to an unresolved V gene where checked; the cause of the rest is unknown. This sample gives some 790,000 clones in total; about two thirds of them show up just once. The top ten constitute approximately 2% of the sample. Sequencing was carried out using memory CD4+ T cells sorted from blood. According to the study, the label for this sample's cell subset or site signals: CD45RA-negative fraction. The receptors here all came from a woman between 25 and 40 years old in good health.

This clone was recorded once. The chain links TRBV20-1 to TRBJ1-4; D gene uncertain. Germline loops: CDR1 DFQATT, CDR2 SNEGSKA (reference sequence). The CDR3 is 11 residues long. V was clipped by 7 bases and J by 6 bases, with 9 bases between them. The CDR3 DNA is TGCAGTGTCGCAATGTATGAAAAACTGTTTTTT. Its translation is CSVAMYEKLFF.

Comments on this clone: Other DNA sequences in this specimen translate into the identical CDR3. The chain is built from TRBV6-1 and TRBJ1-1; no clear D gene. V was pared by 2 bases and J by 2 bases, with 6 bases between. Germline V CDR1 and CDR2: MNHNS, SASEGT. The CDR3 is 13 residues long. The CDR3 sequence: CASSETLNTEAFF. For the CDR3, the DNA is TGTGCCAGCAGTGAAACACTTAACACTGAAGCTTTCTTT.

The chain couples TRBV28 to TRBJ2-5, with a possible D match to TRBD1 (7 bases). The V gene lost 3 bases and the J gene lost 9 bases, with 17 bases spanning the gap. In germline, CDR1 is MDHEN, CDR2 SYDVKM. There are 14 residues in the CDR3. CDR3 nucleotides: TGTGCCAGCAGTTTGGGGGGACAGCCGGGGGCCCAGTACTTC. This gives the protein CASSLGGQPGAQYF. Based on the CDR3 plus reference TRBV28 and TRBJ2-5, the full variable domain is DVKVTQSSRYLVKRTGEKVFLECVQDMDHENMFWYRQDPGLGLRLIYFSYDVKMKEKGDIPEGYSVSREKKERFSLILESASTNQTSMYLCASSLGGQPGAQYFGPGTRLLVL.

V and J are TRBV7-9 and TRBJ2-5; 7 positions match TRBD1. Germline-derived CDR1 and CDR2 are SEHNR and FQNEAQ (reference sequence). The CDR3 runs 16 residues. J was trimmed by 0 bases and V by 2 bases; bases with no gene match: 6. The CDR3 sequence is CASSLSAGGNQETQYF. The CDR3 DNA follows: TGTGCCAGCAGCTTATCGGCAGGGGGTAACCAAGAGACCCAGTACTTC. Together with reference TRBV7-9 and TRBJ2-5, the CDR3 gives the full variable domain: DTGVSQNPRHKITKRGQNVTFRCDPISEHNRLYWYRQTLGQGPEFLTYFQNEAQLEKSRLLSDRFSAERPKGSFSTLEIQRTEQGDSAMYLCASSLSAGGNQETQYFGPGTRLLVL.

The rearrangement joins TRBV28 to TRBJ1-1, with D perhaps matching TRBD1 (5 bases). This CDR3 is built from 15 residues. The V end lost 3 bases, the J end lost 0 bases, and 11 bases lay between the germline ends. Germline values: CDR1 MDHEN, CDR2 SYDVKM. The CDR3 sequence is CASSFLQGMNTEAFF. The CDR3 coding sequence is TGTGCCAGCAGTTTTCTCCAGGGAATGAACACTGAAGCTTTCTTT.

The J gene is TRBJ1-5, the V gene TRBV27; D is possibly TRBD1 (5 bases). The CDR3 loop spans 16 amino acids. The germline gives CDR1 MNHEY, CDR2 SMNVEV (reference sequence). V lost 6 bases to trimming and J lost 3 bases, with 18 bases between them. Here the CDR3 DNA reads TGTGCCAGCAGGCCCACAGGAAGGGGAGTCAATCAGCCCCAGCATTTT. Translated, it gives CASRPTGRGVNQPQHF.

This clone was counted once. This chain joins TRBV13 and TRBJ2-2; TRBD2 agrees at 11 bases. The CDR3 length is 19 residues. Per the germline V gene, CDR1 is PRHDT and CDR2 is FYEKMQ (reference sequence). Trimming cost V 6 bases and J 3 bases; bases outside gene matches: 15. CDR3: CASSSLFYGLAGYTGELFF. In DNA form, the CDR3 reads TGTGCCAGCAGTTCCCTTTTTTATGGACTAGCGGGTTACACCGGGGAGCTGTTTTTT.

The DNA for the CDR3 is TGTGCCAGCAGTGGAGGGTACTCTGGAAACACCATATATTTT. As protein: CASSGGYSGNTIYF. The chain carries TRBV6-5 and TRBJ1-3; D not resolved. Trimming removed 5 bases at V and 0 bases at J, with 8 bases between. The CDR3 has 14 residues. Germline CDR1 and CDR2: MNHEY and SVGAGI.